This T cell receptor beta chain was retrieved from a study of tumor-infiltrating lymphocytes in primary liver carcinoma. Study background: Surgeons treated the primary liver carcinoma of the patients by surgical resection. Study conclusions and caveats: Blood's top-250-clone fraction was significantly lower than that of tumors (p = 0.039). Tumor region pairs shared more overlap than did tumor-adjacent and tumor-blood pairs.

This clonotype was detected only a few times. Antigen unknown. The CDR3 extends over 16 amino acids. The germline CDR1 and CDR2 sequences are SGHKS and YYEKEE (reference sequence). V gave up 4 bases and J gave up 1 base, with 17 bases separating them. Unsorted whole blood yielded blood RNA, and germline DNA was extracted as well. The authors collected four milliliters of peripheral blood before surgery. A constant-region primer served to make TCR beta cDNA from approximately 490 ng total RNA. ARM-PCR, slightly modified, supplied the TCR beta libraries through three nested multiplex PCR rounds. Amplification in the first two PCR rounds was performed using TRBV1-TRBV30 forward primers and a C-beta reverse primer for about 10 cycles each. TCRdb re-analysed the multiplex PCR reads in MiXCR, keeping a single row per CDR3 protein. This sample has 320,000 or so distinct CDR3 sequences; approximately 65% occur once, and the top ten carry approximately 9%.

Input material: peripheral blood. This clonotype was sampled from a man aged 40-50 years with primary liver carcinoma and hepatitis B virus infection. The chain links TRBV5-5 to TRBJ1-1; D gene ambiguous. This CDR3 reads CASSPGGPLWNTEAFF. CDR3 nucleotides: TGTGCCAGCAGCCCTGGAGGACCTTTATGGAACACTGAAGCTTTCTTT.